What follows is one TCR beta chain and its context. Study processing details: Nucleated cell number was recorded as an estimate derived from reference gene primer amplification. The table came from immunoSEQ multiplex PCR; TCRdb's copy has only in-frame clones and leaves some out. That table gives V, J and clone size, and the DNA gave D and trimming. This sample has 240,000 or so clones; approximately 82% occur once, and the top ten carry 3.4%. V shed 0 bases and J 3 bases; nucleotides not matched to a gene: 14. Germline V CDR1 and CDR2: MNHEY, SVGEGT. CDR3 length equals 19 residues. This record belongs to a study of blood T cell repertoires in COVID-19. Study in general: Collection of acute and convalescent COVID-19 samples took place in the United States, Italy and Spain. Sources were T cells, B-cell-depleted T cells, or PBMCs; the material itself was cDNA or gDNA.

The sample consisted of peripheral blood. This TCR was sampled from a woman aged 18-30 years with acute or convalescent COVID-19. The chain carries TRBV6-2 or TRBV6-3 and TRBJ2-3; 8 positions match TRBD2. CDR3 sequence: CASSYSLVAGKVGTDTQYF. The CDR3 DNA is TGTGCCAGCAGTTACTCGCTCGTAGCGGGAAAGGTGGGGACAGATACGCAGTATTTT.